This TCR beta chain comes out of a study of T cell repertoires in cytomegalovirus infection. The wider study: Well-studied HLA-B-restricted CMV epitopes were used in the study alongside recently identified HLA-C-restricted ones. Matching HLA type, along with CMV infection, was indicated by public TCR beta signatures.

V was trimmed by 5 bases and J by 7 bases, leaving 12 bases between them. The germline V gene encodes CDR1 MNHEY and CDR2 SMNVEV (reference sequence). The length of the CDR3 is 13 residues. TCRdb used MiXCR to reprocess the reads, holding one entry per CDR3 protein. This table has some 320,000 distinct CDR3 sequences, about 29% appearing once. This clonotype was observed a handful of times. Its target is not known. Whole-study findings and limits: Summed public TCR beta family frequency identified CMV carriers bearing the relevant HLA.

The receptor was isolated from a human donor in good health (CMV status not recorded). Some clones in this sample may be carry-over from other donors' samples. Sequenced here: cultured PBMCs, sampled from culture after CMV antigen stimulation. The chain recombines TRBV27 with TRBJ1-5, with a tentative D call TRBD1 (5 bases). CDR3 coding DNA: TGTGCCAGCAGTCAAGGGGTTCCCCAGCCCCAGCATTTT. Translating it yields CASSQGVPQPQHF.